Below are 18 T cell receptor beta chains sequenced from a single sample in a study of metastatic and nonmetastatic thyroid tumors. TCRdb re-analyzed the PCR reads through MiXCR. Among 30,000 or so clones listed, 25% to 30% were seen once. Ahead of thyroid surgery, no patient had received treatment of any kind. Sequences were obtained from blood. All receptors come from a female donor with papillary thyroid cancer or a benign thyroid nodule (not recorded which). Some clones in this sample may be carry-over from other donors' samples.

Concerning this clone: At one of its ends the junction is not consistent with the germline gene, which may arise from a read error. The CDR3 bases are TGTGCAAGCAGTCGGGGGGCTAAGGAGACACAGTACTTC. It specifies CASSRGAKETQYF. V gene TRBV6-2 or TRBV6-3 combines with J gene TRBJ2-5, with D tentatively TRBD2 (7 bases). CDR3 length: 13 residues. The V gene's germline CDR1 is MNHEY and CDR2 SVGEGT.

The J gene is TRBJ1-5, the V gene TRBV6-1, with TRBD1 as a possible D gene (5 bases). With 7 bases removed from V and 10 bases from J, the gap between germline ends came to 26 bases. The germline V gene encodes CDR1 MNHNS and CDR2 SASEGT. The CDR3 runs to 16 residues. The CDR3 here is CASKGSGFSGGHPQHF. As DNA, the CDR3 is TGTGCCAGCAAAGGTTCTGGGTTCAGTGGTGGACATCCCCAGCATTTT.

This clone was recorded at least ten times. This chain joins TRBV19 and TRBJ1-4, with a tentative D call TRBD1 (5 bases). The V gene lost 7 bases and the J gene lost 3 bases, with 12 bases spanning the gap. CDR1 is LNHDA and CDR2 is SQIVND in the germline V gene (reference sequence). The length of the CDR3 is 14 residues. The CDR3 protein is CASTKGWANEKLFF. CDR3 sequence (DNA): TGTGCCAGTACAAAGGGGTGGGCTAATGAAAAACTGTTTTTT.

This clone has just a few counts. The CDR3 reads CASRPGDLTYEQYF. CDR3 DNA: TGTGCCAGCAGACCAGGGGACCTTACCTACGAGCAGTACTTC. The chain has TRBV6-1 and TRBJ2-7; possibly TRBD1 for D (6 bases). The V gene lost 6 bases and the J gene lost 2 bases, with 14 bases spanning the gap. Germline-derived CDR1 and CDR2 are MNHNS and SASEGT. The CDR3 spans 14 residues.

With respect to this clone: This CDR3 fails to terminate in the conserved phenylalanine or tryptophan, so it likely reflects a read error. Because the CDR3's place on the DNA is in doubt, the DNA is left out and the CDR3 is given as listed by TCRdb. This CDR3 is CASSASLAGAAYEQCL. J is TRBJ2-7 and V is TRBV11-1; the table's D call TRBD2 went unverified against the DNA. The CDR3 adds up to 16 amino acids, both ends counted. CDR1 SGHAT and CDR2 FQDESV come from the germline V gene (reference sequence).

This clone occurred many times. This chain joins TRBV19 and TRBJ2-5, with unresolved D. Trimming shortened V by 5 bases and J by 7 bases, and 17 bases separated the two germline ends. This CDR3 is 14 amino acids long. Germline V CDR1 and CDR2: LNHDA, SQIVND (reference sequence). CDR3 in DNA: TGTGCCAGTAGTGGGTCTATTTCGTCGGGGACCCAGTACTTC. It encodes CASSGSISSGTQYF.

This clone was found many times. V usage is TRBV5-5 and J usage is TRBJ2-7; 10 nucleotides line up with TRBD2. After removal of 1 base from V and 3 bases from J, the junction contained 1 base not matched to a gene. CDR1 and CDR2 from the germline V gene are SGHKS and YYEKEE (reference sequence). The CDR3 loop spans 14 amino acids. For the CDR3, the DNA is TGTGCCAGCAGCTTGACTAGCGGGAACTACGAGCAGTACTTC. Translating it yields CASSLTSGNYEQYF.

The V call is TRBV6-1, the J call TRBJ2-1; 8 nucleotides agree with TRBD2. Germline CDR1 is MNHNS and CDR2 is SASEGT. The CDR3 runs 15 residues. Germline trimming cut 7 bases from V and 4 bases from J; bases unmatched to any gene: 9. The CDR3 DNA reads as TGTGCCAGCATGCGGGGAACTAGCGGATACAATGAGCAGTTCTTC. Protein product: CASMRGTSGYNEQFF.

This clone is labeled medium-sized (0.01 to 0.1%). This chain joins TRBV18 and TRBJ2-7; D remains unclear. Germline V lookup: CDR1 KGHSH, CDR2 LQKENI. The CDR3 runs to 14 residues. V lost 2 bases and J 3 bases, leaving 11 bases between the germline ends. CDR3 sequence: CASSPSPNSYEQYF. In nucleotides, the CDR3 is TGTGCCAGCTCACCATCCCCCAACAGCTACGAGCAGTACTTC.

V and J are TRBV6-6 and TRBJ1-3; D is possibly TRBD1 (5 bases). The CDR3 contains 15 residues. Germline CDR1 reads MNHNY; CDR2 reads SVGAGI (reference sequence). The germline V and J ends were trimmed by 2 bases and 1 base, with 9 bases remaining between them. This CDR3 is CASSYPGGSGNTIYF. The DNA for the CDR3 is TGTGCCAGCAGTTACCCCGGGGGATCTGGAAACACCATATATTTT.

This clone was seen ten or more times. The J gene is TRBJ2-7, the V gene TRBV14; D gene unclear. Germline CDR1 SGHDN, CDR2 FVKESK. V was pared by 1 base and J by 3 bases, with 4 bases between. This CDR3 region has 12 residues. Here the CDR3 reads CASSQGVYEQYF. The DNA for the CDR3 is TGTGCCAGCAGCCAAGGGGTCTACGAGCAGTACTTC.

This clone showed up many times. The rearrangement joins TRBV19 to TRBJ2-1; D is undetermined. Deletions cut 1 base from V and 6 bases from J, with 13 bases between. Germline CDR1 LNHDA, CDR2 SQIVND (reference sequence). The CDR3 sequence is 15 residues long. Here the CDR3 DNA reads TGTGCCAGTAGTATAGGTGGGCCCCCCGGCAATGAGCAGTTCTTC. This sequence encodes CASSIGGPPGNEQFF.

This clone appeared many times. This chain connects TRBV6-1 to TRBJ2-4; D gene unclear. The CDR3 length is 15 residues. Trimming pared 1 base from V and 0 bases from J, leaving 7 bases between. Germline V gene data show CDR1 as MNHNS and CDR2 as SASEGT. The CDR3 bases are TGTGCCAGCAGTGAAGTGGTGTTAGCCAAAAACATTCAGTACTTC. Its translation is CASSEVVLAKNIQYF.

In this sample, this clone turned up a few times. A clone one base away is much larger, so this may be a read error. Other DNA sequences from this sample encode an identical CDR3 as well. The genes are TRBV7-9 and TRBJ1-2; D uncertain. V lost 10 bases and J lost 3, with 3 bases in between. Germline assignment: CDR1 SEHNR and CDR2 FQNEAQ (reference sequence). The CDR3 length is 9 residues. CDR3: CATDYGYTF. The CDR3 DNA reads TGTGCCACTGACTATGGCTACACCTTC.

By share, this clone ranks as medium-sized. The V call is TRBV11-3, the J call TRBJ2-7; 11 bases align to TRBD2. The germline V gene encodes CDR1 SGHNT and CDR2 YENEEA. The length of the CDR3 is 14 residues. Trimming at V came to 3 bases and at J to 4 bases, leaving 2 bases not matched to a gene. CDR3 DNA: TGTGCCAGCAGCTTCGGGACTAGCGGATACGAGCAGTACTTC. Translated, it gives CASSFGTSGYEQYF.

This clone was picked up many times. The chain joins TRBV10-1 to TRBJ1-5; 11 nucleotides align to TRBD1. J was trimmed by 6 bases and V by 7 bases; bases with no gene match: 5. The CDR3 spans 14 residues. Germline V gives CDR1 WNHNN, CDR2 SYGVQD (reference sequence). The CDR3 DNA is TGCGCCAGCATCCGGACAGGGGGCGTTCAGCCCCAGCATTTT. Protein: CASIRTGGVQPQHF.

As concerns this clone: At one end the junction does not follow the germline gene, possibly because of a read error. The chain joins TRBV28 to TRBJ1-5, with a weak D call TRBD1 (6 bases). The CDR3 is 16 residues long. CDR1 is MDHEN and CDR2 is SYDVKM in the germline V gene. The CDR3 region is CASSSGDMGGNQPQHF. The CDR3 region has the DNA TGTGCCAGCAGTTCAGGGGACATGGGAGGGAATCAGCCCCAACATTTT.

This clone has only a few counts. The chain uses TRBV6-1 and TRBJ2-1, with D tentatively TRBD2 (6 bases). The germline V and J ends were trimmed by 7 bases and 6 bases, with 22 bases remaining between them. The CDR3 spans 16 residues. Germline values: CDR1 MNHNS, CDR2 SASEGT. For the CDR3, the DNA is TGTGCCAGCACCTCCCAACTAGCTGGGGGGAGCAATGAGCAGTTCTTC. As protein: CASTSQLAGGSNEQFF.